Listed here is a single T cell receptor beta chain. The data are from a study of blood T cell repertoires in COVID-19. The germline V gene encodes CDR1 GTSNPN and CDR2 SVGIG (reference sequence). V was trimmed by 4 bases and J by 8 bases, leaving 20 bases between them. The CDR3 sequence is 14 residues long. The repertoire was sequenced with immunoSEQ multiplex PCR; TCRdb's copy has only in-frame clones and lacks some. The sample has fewer than 250,000 clones; 80% to 85% are singletons. What was sequenced was peripheral blood. The clonotype comes from a human donor in a cohort sampled during active COVID-19. The chain couples TRBV30 to TRBJ1-2; a weak D match, TRBD1 (5 bases). The CDR3 DNA sequence: TGTGCCTGGATTCCGGGACTGCGTCAAGTCGGCTACACCTTC. Residues: CAWIPGLRQVGYTF.